The 3 T cell receptor beta chains given below trace back to one sample, sequenced in a study of T cell responses to AZD1222 COVID-19 vaccine. Some clones are missing from TCRdb's copy, which holds only in-frame ones; the method was immunoSEQ multiplex PCR. The sample holds 75,000 to 95,000 clones; 70% to 90% are singletons and the top ten take less than 15%. The sample was peripheral blood, taken on day 0 of AZD1222 vaccination. These receptors were collected from an adult in good health.

J is TRBJ2-4 and V is TRBV5-1; weak D call: TRBD1 (5 bases). This CDR3 is 16 amino acids long. The ends were cut back, 0 bases at V and 8 bases at J, with 18 bases in the middle. Germline CDR1 reads SGHRS; CDR2 reads YFSETQ. CDR3: CASSLEGSVVKDIQYF. In DNA form, the CDR3 reads TGCGCCAGCAGCTTGGAGGGGTCAGTAGTTAAGGACATTCAGTACTTC.

The J gene is TRBJ1-2, the V gene TRBV7-2; tentative D call: TRBD1 (5 bases). Germline lookup yields CDR1 SGHTA and CDR2 FQGNSA. The CDR3 sequence is 16 residues long. V was cut by 5 bases and J by 4 bases, with 20 bases left in between. The CDR3 sequence is CASSPSWGGDPYGYTF. The CDR3 nucleotides read TGTGCCAGCAGCCCGAGCTGGGGCGGAGACCCCTATGGCTACACCTTC.

The J gene is TRBJ1-6, the V gene TRBV25-1, with a weak D call TRBD1 (6 bases). CDR1 is MGHDK and CDR2 is SYGVNS in the germline V gene. V was cut by 3 bases and J by 13 bases, with 13 bases left in between. The length of the CDR3 is 13 residues. In DNA form, the CDR3 reads TGTGCCAGCAGTGACTTGGGACATTTCCCCCTCCACTTT. This codes for CASSDLGHFPLHF.